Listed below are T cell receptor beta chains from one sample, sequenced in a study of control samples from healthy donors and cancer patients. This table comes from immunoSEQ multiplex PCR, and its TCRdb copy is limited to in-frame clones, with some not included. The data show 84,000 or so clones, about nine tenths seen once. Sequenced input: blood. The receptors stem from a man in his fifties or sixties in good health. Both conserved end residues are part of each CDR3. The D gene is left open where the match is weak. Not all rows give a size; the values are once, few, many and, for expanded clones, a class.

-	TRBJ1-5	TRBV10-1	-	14	CAPSRLYSNQPQHF	TGCGCCCCCAGTCGACTCTACAGCAATCAGCCCCAGCATTTT
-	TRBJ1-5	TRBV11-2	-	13	CASSSQSNQPQHF	TGTGCCAGCAGCTCCCAAAGCAATCAGCCCCAGCATTTT
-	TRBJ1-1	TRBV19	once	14	CASSIALGNTEAFF	TGTGCCAGTAGTATAGCCCTGGGGAACACTGAAGCTTTCTTT
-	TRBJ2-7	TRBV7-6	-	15	CASSLGAGHSYEQYF	TGTGCCAGCAGCTTAGGGGCAGGGCATTCCTACGAGCAGTACTTC
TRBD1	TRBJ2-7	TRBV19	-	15	CASSIDHRGSYEQYF	TGTGCCAGTAGTATAGATCACAGGGGCTCCTACGAGCAGTACTTC
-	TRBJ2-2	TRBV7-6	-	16	CASSLNVQGNTGELFF	TGTGCCAGCAGCTTAAATGTCCAAGGGAACACCGGGGAGCTGTTTTTT
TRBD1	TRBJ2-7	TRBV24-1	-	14	CATSDYPTGNEQYF	TGTGCCACCAGTGATTACCCGACAGGGAACGAGCAGTACTTC
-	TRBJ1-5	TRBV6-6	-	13	CASSRTMNQPQHF	TGTGCCAGCAGTCGAACAATGAATCAGCCCCAGCATTTT
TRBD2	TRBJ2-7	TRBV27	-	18	CASSLRSSLAGVPYEQYF	TGTGCCAGCAGTTTACGTTCCTCTTTAGCGGGAGTTCCTTACGAGCAGTACTTC
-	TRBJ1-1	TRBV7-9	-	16	CASSLEIQGLGAEAFF	TGTGCCAGCAGCTTAGAGATCCAGGGATTAGGCGCTGAAGCTTTCTTT
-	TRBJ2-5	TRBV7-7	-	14	CASSPGAGPETQYF	TGTGCCAGCAGCCCCGGCGCGGGCCCAGAGACCCAGTACTTC
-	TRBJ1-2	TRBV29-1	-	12	CSVRGLEYGYTF	TGCAGCGTCAGGGGTTTGGAATATGGCTACACCTTC
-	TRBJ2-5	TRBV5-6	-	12	CASSLNRETQYF	TGTGCCAGCAGCTTGAATCGGGAGACCCAGTACTTC
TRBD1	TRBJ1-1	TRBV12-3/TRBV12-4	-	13	CASTQGYATEAFF	TGTGCCAGCACACAGGGGTATGCCACTGAAGCTTTCTTT
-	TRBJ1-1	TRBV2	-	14	CASSWGEGNTEAFF	TGTGCCAGCAGTTGGGGCGAGGGGAACACTGAAGCTTTCTTT
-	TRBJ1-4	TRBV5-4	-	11	CASSKDEKLFF	TGTGCCAGCAGCAAGGATGAAAAACTGTTTTTT
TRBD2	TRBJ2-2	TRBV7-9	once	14	CASREGPNTGELFF	TGTGCCAGCCGGGAGGGGCCGAACACCGGGGAGCTGTTTTTT
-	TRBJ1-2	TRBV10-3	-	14	CAISESVQSNGYTF	TGTGCCATCAGTGAGTCGGTACAATCTAATGGCTACACCTTC
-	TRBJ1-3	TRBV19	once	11	CAGYLENTIYF	TGTGCCGGTTACCTGGAAAACACCATATATTTT
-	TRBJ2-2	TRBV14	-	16	CASSQGISLNTGELFF	TGTGCCAGCAGCCAAGGGATTTCCTTGAACACCGGGGAGCTGTTTTTT
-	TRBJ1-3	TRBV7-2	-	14	CASRYGLEGNTIYF	TGTGCCAGCAGATACGGGCTTGAGGGAAACACCATATATTTT
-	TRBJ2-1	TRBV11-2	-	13	CASSLWTPDEQFF	TGTGCCAGCAGCCTATGGACACCCGATGAGCAGTTCTTC
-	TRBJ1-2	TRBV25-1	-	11	CASSWAYGYTF	TGTGCCAGCAGTTGGGCCTATGGCTACACCTTC